These 26 T cell receptor beta chains share one sample of origin, sequenced in a study of regulatory and conventional T cells in RAG deficiency. The assay was immunoSEQ multiplex PCR, and TCRdb's table has in-frame clones only and misses some. Among 10,000 or so clones, around 94% were seen once, and the ten largest hold approximately 1.5%. Blood CD4+ CD25-high CD127-low regulatory T cells supplied the genomic DNA template. The same sample was also used in a study of regulatory T cells. That investigation notes: Amplification used 52 TRBV primers and 13 TRBJ primers.

Specimen: CD127- CD25+ CD4+ Tregs sorted from blood. The receptor source for this set is a human donor in good health.

J is TRBJ2-1 and V is TRBV5-1; 8 bases agree with TRBD2. V trimming: 2 bases; J trimming: 9 bases; junction bases outside the gene matches: 10. Germline V gene lookup returns CDR1 SGHRS and CDR2 YFSETQ. The CDR3 loop spans 15 amino acids. As DNA, the CDR3 is TGCGCCAGCAGCTTCTCCCCGGGGGGGCTGGGTGAGCAGTTCTTC. Residues: CASSFSPGGLGEQFF.

This sequence joins TRBV5-1 and TRBJ2-4; 10 bases fit TRBD2. CDR1 and CDR2 from the germline V gene are SGHRS and YFSETQ. The ends lost 6 bases at V and 9 bases at J; junction bases unmatched: 6. This CDR3 has 13 amino acids. This CDR3 is CASNLAGEAIQYF. DNA for the CDR3: TGCGCCAGCAACCTAGCGGGGGAGGCCATTCAGTACTTC.

The CDR3 coding sequence is TGTGCCAGCAGGCCGACAGGGTCCCACGAGCAGTACTTC. Its translation is CASRPTGSHEQYF. V and J are TRBV2 and TRBJ2-7; 7 bases are shared with TRBD1. The CDR3 loop spans 13 amino acids. Germline V gives CDR1 SNHLY, CDR2 FYNNEI. J lost 5 bases, V lost 6 bases, and 7 bases had no gene match.

V and J are TRBV27 and TRBJ1-5; maybe TRBD1 (5 bases). This CDR3 region has 16 residues. The V end lost 4 bases, the J end lost 3 bases, and 16 bases lay between the germline ends. CDR1 is MNHEY, CDR2 SMNVEV, per germline (reference sequence). The CDR3: CASSSNTGGANQPQHF. The CDR3 DNA reads as TGTGCCAGCAGTTCTAACACGGGGGGAGCCAATCAGCCCCAGCATTTT.

This clone was seen once. The genes are TRBV11-2 and TRBJ2-2, with 12 bases fitting TRBD2. V gave up 5 bases and J gave up 3 bases; unmatched junction bases: 7. Germline loops: CDR1 SGHAT, CDR2 FQNNGV. CDR3 size: 17 residues. The CDR3 nucleotides read TGTGCCAGCAGCCCTCTCCTAGCGGGGGGGCACACCGGGGAGCTGTTTTTT. It translates to CASSPLLAGGHTGELFF.

The chain joins TRBV5-1 to TRBJ2-7, with 7 bases matching TRBD1. CDR1 SGHRS and CDR2 YFSETQ come from the germline V gene. The ends lost 4 bases at V and 4 bases at J; junction bases unmatched: 11. The CDR3 spans 15 residues. CDR3 sequence (DNA): TGCGCCAGCAGCCAGGGACAGCGCCCCAGATACGAGCAGTACTTC. Protein product: CASSQGQRPRYEQYF.

V gene TRBV5-5 combines with J gene TRBJ1-1; perhaps TRBD1 as D (6 bases). Germline values: CDR1 SGHKS, CDR2 YYEKEE (reference sequence). Trimming cost V 5 bases and J 3 bases, with 14 bases left between them. This CDR3 comprises 14 residues. The CDR3: CASSRDIFDTEAFF. The CDR3 region has the DNA TGTGCCAGCAGTCGGGACATTTTCGACACTGAAGCTTTCTTT. Together with reference TRBV5-5 and TRBJ1-1, the CDR3 gives the full variable domain: DAGVTQSPTHLIKTRGQQVTLRCSPISGHKSVSWYQQVLGQGPQFIFQYYEKEERGRGNFPDRFSARQFPNYSSELNVNALLLGDSALYLCASSRDIFDTEAFFGQGTRLTVV.

The rearrangement links TRBV5-1 to TRBJ2-7; no clear D. CDR1 and CDR2 from the germline V gene are SGHRS and YFSETQ. The V gene lost 1 base and the J gene lost 6 bases, with 5 bases spanning the gap. The CDR3 is 11 residues long. In DNA, the CDR3 is TGCGCCAGCAGCTTGACGGGCGAGCAGTACTTC. This codes for CASSLTGEQYF.

J is TRBJ2-3 and V is TRBV5-1, with 8 bases identical to TRBD2. CDR3 length: 13 amino acids. CDR1 is SGHRS, CDR2 YFSETQ, per germline. The V gene end was trimmed by 7 bases and the J gene end by 2 bases; junction bases not matched to a gene: 3. CDR3 sequence reads: CASRGGLTDTQYF. CDR3 bases: TGCGCCAGCCGGGGGGGTCTCACAGATACGCAGTATTTT.

V is TRBV5-1 and J is TRBJ2-6, with a weak D call TRBD2 (5 bases). CDR3 length: 19 residues. Germline lookup yields CDR1 SGHRS and CDR2 YFSETQ. Trimming cost V 4 bases and J 1 base, with 21 bases left between them. The CDR3 DNA reads as TGCGCCAGCAGCCCAGGACTGAGTTCTCCTCTATCTGGGGCCAACGTCCTGACTTTC. This gives the protein CASSPGLSSPLSGANVLTF.

The chain combines TRBV18 with TRBJ1-3; 8 bases line up with TRBD1. The CDR3 is made up of 16 amino acids. The V gene's germline CDR1 is KGHSH and CDR2 LQKENI. The junction had 10 bases not matched to a gene; V was cut back by 5 bases and J by 4 bases. DNA for the CDR3: TGTGCCAGCTCATCCTCGGGACAGGTATCGGGAAACACCATATATTTT. Its translation is CASSSSGQVSGNTIYF.

With regard to this clone: At one of its ends the junction is not consistent with the germline gene, which may arise from a read error. The V gene is TRBV18, the J gene TRBJ2-3, with a possible D match to TRBD2 (5 bases). Per the germline V gene, CDR1 is KGHSH and CDR2 is LQKENI. This CDR3 spans 13 amino acids. The CDR3 here is CAGSRTSTDTQYF. CDR3 nucleotides: TGTGCCGGCTCACGAACTAGTACAGATACGCAGTATTTT. The variable domain in full, completed from reference TRBV18 and TRBJ2-3, reads NAGVMQNPRHLVRRRGQEARLRCSPMKGHSHVYWYRQLPEEGLKFMVYLQKENIIDESGMPKERFSAEFPKEGPSILRIQQVVRGDSAAYFCAGSRTSTDTQYFGPGTRLTVL.

The CDR3 DNA follows: TGTGCTAGTGGTTTGCCTCTTAGCGGGGATTACGAGCAGTACTTC. This sequence encodes CASGLPLSGDYEQYF. V gene TRBV12-5 combines with J gene TRBJ2-7; TRBD2 agrees at 8 bases. The CDR3 covers 15 residues. Germline V gives CDR1 LGHNT, CDR2 FRNRAP. Trimming cost V 2 bases and J 4 bases; bases outside gene matches: 7.

This clone was recorded only once. The chain recombines TRBV6-6 with TRBJ2-1; tentatively, D is TRBD1 (5 bases). V lost 0 bases, J lost 5 bases, and 8 bases lay in between. The length of the CDR3 is 14 residues. CDR1 and CDR2 (germline): MNHNY, SVGAGI (reference sequence). This CDR3 is CASSYSNRNNEQFF. As DNA, the CDR3 is TGTGCCAGCAGTTACTCGAACAGGAACAATGAGCAGTTCTTC.

The rearrangement links TRBV19 to TRBJ1-2; 8 positions match TRBD1. The CDR3 extends over 14 amino acids. The ends lost 3 bases at V and 7 bases at J; junction bases unmatched: 7. In germline, CDR1 is LNHDA, CDR2 SQIVND (reference sequence). In DNA form, the CDR3 reads TGTGCCAGTAGTATCTTCCAGGGGGCAGGTGGCTACACCTTC. Its protein is CASSIFQGAGGYTF.

The V gene is TRBV14, the J gene TRBJ1-2; D possibly corresponds to TRBD1 (6 bases). The CDR3 contains 16 residues. In germline, CDR1 is SGHDN, CDR2 FVKESK. V lost 0 bases and J 6 bases, leaving 17 bases between the germline ends. The CDR3 region is CASSQDLAGVGDGYTF. The CDR3 nucleotides read TGTGCCAGCAGCCAAGATCTAGCAGGGGTGGGTGATGGCTACACCTTC.

The V gene is TRBV18, the J gene TRBJ2-3; 7 bases line up with TRBD1. The V and J ends lost 6 bases and 0 bases, in that order; junction bases with no gene match: 6. The CDR3 is made up of 15 amino acids. Germline V CDR1 and CDR2: KGHSH, LQKENI. Written as DNA, the CDR3 is TGTGCCAGCTCCGGACAGGCCTCTAGCACAGATACGCAGTATTTT. It specifies CASSGQASSTDTQYF.

V is TRBV7-9 and J is TRBJ1-6, with D perhaps matching TRBD1 (5 bases). Trimming left V 2 bases short and J 7 bases short, with 15 bases between. The CDR3 runs to 16 residues. Germline-derived CDR1 and CDR2 are SEHNR and FQNEAQ (reference sequence). In DNA form, the CDR3 reads TGTGCCAGCAGCTTACGCAGGGATGGAGGGAATTCACCCCTCCACTTT. Residues: CASSLRRDGGNSPLHF.

The chain links TRBV7-2 to TRBJ1-6; 8 bases align to TRBD1. Germline V lookup: CDR1 SGHTA, CDR2 FQGNSA. The CDR3 consists of 15 residues. Germline trimming cut 2 bases from V and 10 bases from J; bases unmatched to any gene: 7. The CDR3 sequence is CASSLPGRGRSPLHF. Written as DNA, the CDR3 is TGTGCCAGCAGCTTACCCGGCAGGGGGCGATCACCCCTCCACTTT.

This clone was detected only once. The chain is built from TRBV5-1 and TRBJ1-3, with 11 nucleotides matching TRBD1. CDR1 is SGHRS, CDR2 YFSETQ, per germline. CDR3 length: 16 amino acids. V was pared by 6 bases and J by 4 bases, with 9 bases of the junction left unmatched. The CDR3 bases are TGCGCCAGCACCCCTTGGACAGGGGGCGGAGGAAACACCATATATTTT. Translation: CASTPWTGGGGNTIYF.

J is TRBJ2-1 and V is TRBV27, with 11 nucleotides matching TRBD2. With 3 bases clipped from V and 0 bases from J, the junction kept 4 bases outside the gene matches. This CDR3 has 17 amino acids. Germline loops: CDR1 MNHEY, CDR2 SMNVEV (reference sequence). The DNA for the CDR3 is TGTGCCAGCAGTTTCTTAGCGGGGGGGATCTCCTACAATGAGCAGTTCTTC. Protein sequence: CASSFLAGGISYNEQFF.

This clone appeared a single time. The V gene is TRBV2, the J gene TRBJ1-3; D gene unclear. Looked up from germline, CDR1 is SNHLY and CDR2 is FYNNEI. This CDR3 spans 11 amino acids. The V end was cut by 6 bases, the J end by 4 bases, with 4 bases between. The CDR3 is CASSPGNTIYF. In DNA form, the CDR3 reads TGTGCCAGCAGCCCGGGAAACACCATATATTTT.

The CDR3 spells CASSREYSYEQYF. In DNA, the CDR3 is TGTGCCAGCAGTCGGGAGTACTCCTACGAGCAGTACTTC. This chain joins TRBV5-4 and TRBJ2-7; TRBD2 is a possible D gene (6 bases). Germline assignment: CDR1 SGHNT and CDR2 YYREEE (reference sequence). The V gene lost 5 bases and the J gene lost 0 bases, with 9 bases spanning the gap. The CDR3 has 13 amino acids.

The rearrangement uses TRBV5-1 and TRBJ1-1; unclear D gene. The germline V and J ends were trimmed by 3 bases and 3 bases, with 15 bases remaining between them. CDR1 is SGHRS and CDR2 is YFSETQ in the germline V gene. This CDR3 spans 15 amino acids. The CDR3 region has the DNA TGCGCCAGCAGCTCACTGCCGACGGGAGACACTGAAGCTTTCTTT. This gives the protein CASSSLPTGDTEAFF.

The chain combines TRBV27 with TRBJ2-3, with D perhaps TRBD2 (5 bases). V was trimmed by 6 bases and J by 4 bases, leaving 14 bases between them. The CDR3 has 14 amino acids. The V gene's germline CDR1 is MNHEY and CDR2 SMNVEV (reference sequence). CDR3: CASRETSLADTQYF. The CDR3 coding sequence is TGTGCCAGCAGGGAAACTAGTCTGGCAGATACGCAGTATTTT.

Details on this clone: The germline gene is not matched at one end of the junction; a read error may be the cause. The gene calls are TRBV5-1 and TRBJ2-1, with D perhaps TRBD1 (6 bases). This CDR3 comprises 18 residues. Per germline, CDR1 SGHRS and CDR2 YFSETQ. The CDR3 DNA is TGCACCAGCAGCCCCGCCGGGATCGGTCGGACAGCCTACAATGAGCAGTTCTTC. Translation: CTSSPAGIGRTAYNEQFF.